The following is a T cell receptor (beta chain) sequence with its context. Its binding antigen is unknown. No much larger clone is present one base from it, and per-base qualities are unavailable. The donors were healthy, HIV-negative adults with no recently reported acute infections or vaccinations. Every donor was a Caucasian adult residing in Nashville, Tennessee, USA. Magnetic negative selection was used to enrich CD4+ T cells, after which naive cells were positively selected on CD45RA and the negative fraction became the memory subset. After blood collection by leukapheresis, PBMCs were isolated using Ficoll-Histopaque density gradient centrifugation and then cryopreserved in the vapor phase of liquid nitrogen. Purity and quantity of every magnetically sorted T cell population were checked by analytical flow cytometry. From each sorted fraction, genomic DNA was isolated and quantified by UV absorbance on a Nanodrop 2000c.

The trim is 4 bases for V and 6 bases for J, with a gap of 12 bases between the germline ends. CDR1 and CDR2, per the germline V gene, are SGDLS and YYNGEE. The cysteine opens and the phenylalanine closes a CDR3 of 13 amino acids. Kept here is only the CDR3 DNA, which spans 39 bases and is read in frame from base 1. Using the deep immunoSEQ assay, TCR CDR3 regions were amplified from genomic DNA by multiplex PCR. Genomic DNA extracted from each cell subset was distributed evenly over all wells of several immunoSEQ 96-well plates, and each plate served as one replicate. For sorted subsets, roughly 200 ng of genomic DNA, equivalent to tens of thousands of T cell genomes, went into each replicate PCR. Purified libraries were quantified with a Qubit 3.0 fluorometer, sized on a Bioanalyzer 2100, and re-quantified with the KAPA Library Quantification kit. Every immunoSEQ 96-well plate was sequenced on a dedicated single-read 150-cycle Illumina NextSeq 550 flow cell. In the original analysis: Because only junctional sequences without quality scores were contained in the immunoSEQ output, filtering matching that applied to full-length reads could not be performed. To assign V/J genes and CDR3, sequences were annotated using PyIR, a Python wrapper for IgBLAST v1.9, with IMGT germline references. Reads with weak V/J assignments (E-value above 1e-6), missing CDR3, stop codons, out-of-frame junctions, or ambiguous translated residues were removed. A V3J clonotype was defined by an identical inferred V gene, J gene, and CDR3 amino acid sequence. Percentage overlap between repertoires was computed as shared unique clonotypes divided by the size of the smaller repertoire. RTK rarefaction, the Chao1 estimator, and Recon v2.1 estimates of unobserved clonotypes were used to assess repertoire richness. Generation probabilities for all TCRbeta clonotypes obtained by the gDNA method from a handful of donors were computed using OLGA. TCRdb mirrors the immuneACCESS table, restricted to in-frame sequences. Some clones are absent from its copies; in checked studies, under half trace to an unresolved V gene, and the reason for the others is unknown. The V and J calls and clone size were taken over from that table, and D and trimming were inferred from the DNA. The sample table records roughly 2.2 million clones; around 92% of these occur just once. More than 0.35% of the sample rests with the top ten.

The data were taken from a study of shared clonotypes between healthy human individuals (TCRdb year 2020). As for the study more broadly: A few men and two women, aged 18 to 49 years, made up the cohort. For each donor, CD4 naive and CD4 memory were each given three plates, CD8 naive was given two plates, and CD8 memory was given one plate. To estimate repertoire size and how much clonotypes are shared between individuals, the study performed deep sequencing of blood TCR repertoires from roughly five healthy adults. Libraries were prepared and TCR repertoires were sequenced by different laboratories using diverse techniques, in order to increase sequencing depth and limit assay-specific biases. Between about 0.94 and 8.9 billion PBMCs per donor were obtained by leukapheresis. On the study overall, not on this receptor specifically: Naive subsets generally had larger estimated clonotype richness than memory subsets did. Even with the large sequencing depth, rarefaction of the sorted-subset datasets indicated that sequencing was incomplete. Compared with non-shared clonotypes, clonotypes shared by all four sorted-subset donors had higher generation probabilities. Sampling was restricted to blood, and TCR repertoires in tissue are likely to differ from TCR repertoires in blood. When several donors were compared, the shared fraction of clonotypes was about 5% for naive CD4, about 4% for naive CD8, roughly 2.3% for memory CD4, and roughly 0.4% for memory CD8. Based on pairwise subsampling, the degree of clonotype sharing among donors was expected to be affected by sequencing depth. The genetic and exposure-history diversity represented was limited by the small number of donors.

Sequencing input: naive CD4+ T cells from PBMCs. This sample's cell subset or site label indicates: CD45RA+ positively selected. The TCR sequence derives from a young man in good health. Some clones in this sample may be carry-over from other donors' samples. The rearranged segments are TRBV9 and TRBJ2-3; the D gene is tentatively TRBD1 or TRBD2, each matching 5 bases. The DNA reads TGTGCCAGCAGCCCCGGGGCGCCGGATACGCAGTATTTT. It codes for CASSPGAPDTQYF. This CDR3, with the reference TRBV9 and TRBJ2-3 proteins standing in past its ends, gives the full variable domain DSGVTQTPKHLITATGQRVTLRCSPRSGDLSVYWYQQSLDQGLQFLIQYYNGEERAKGNILERFSAQQFPDLHSELNLSSLELGDSALYFCASSPGAPDTQYFGPGTRLTVL.